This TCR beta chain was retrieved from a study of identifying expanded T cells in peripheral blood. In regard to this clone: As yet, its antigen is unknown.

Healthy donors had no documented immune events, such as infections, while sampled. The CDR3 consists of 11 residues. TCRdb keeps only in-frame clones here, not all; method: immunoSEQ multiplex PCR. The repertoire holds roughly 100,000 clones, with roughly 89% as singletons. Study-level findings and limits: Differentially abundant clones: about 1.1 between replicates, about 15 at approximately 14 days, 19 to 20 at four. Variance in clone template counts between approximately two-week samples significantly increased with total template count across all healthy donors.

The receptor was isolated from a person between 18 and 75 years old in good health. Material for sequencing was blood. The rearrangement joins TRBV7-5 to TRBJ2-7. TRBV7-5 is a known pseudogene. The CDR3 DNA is TGTGCCCAAAGGGCCCCGACCGAGCAGTACTTC. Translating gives CAQRAPTEQYF.